The 10 T cell receptor beta chains listed next were all sequenced from one sample in a study of T-cell memory formation after mild COVID-19 (dated by TCRdb to the early 2020s). The library was generated by 5' RACE. The sample was run on an Illumina NovaSeq 6000. Starting from the raw public reads, TCRdb applied fastp trimming at Q25, assembled clones with MiXCR and retained in-frame beta chains. Rows matching on CDR3 protein sequence are summarized as one entry with the most common DNA and genes. The sample has around 310,000 distinct CDR3 sequences on record, roughly an eighth of them singletons. The top ten constitute around 23% of the sample. Material for sequencing was PBMCs or a T cell subset sorted from them (not recorded which). The receptors were sampled from a man between 18 and 35 years old who had mild COVID-19 (a few samples of this study predate the infection). The sample titles of this study are shuffled in the database, so cell type and time point are left out; the donor was told from shared clones.

The table lists this clonotype with many counts. Here the CDR3 reads CASSLSGPIRVQYF. In DNA, the CDR3 is TGTGCCAGCAGCTTAAGCGGACCAATTCGGGTGCAGTACTTC. The V and J genes are TRBV7-3 and TRBJ2-7; no firm D call. The CDR3 extends over 14 amino acids. Germline CDR1 SGHTA, CDR2 FQGTGA. Trimming cost V 1 base and J 9 bases, with 16 bases left between them. Based on the CDR3 plus reference TRBV7-3 and TRBJ2-7, the full variable domain is GAGVSQTPSNKVTEKGKYVELRCDPISGHTALYWYRQSLGQGPEFLIYFQGTGAADDSGLPNDRFFAVRPEGSVSTLKIQRTERGDSAVYLCASSLSGPIRVQYFGPGTRLTVT.

The genes are TRBV19 and TRBJ2-7; D is possibly TRBD1 (6 bases). Germline CDR1 is LNHDA and CDR2 is SQIVND (reference sequence). The CDR3 sequence is 15 residues long. The CDR3 loop is CASSLQHRASHEQYV. The CDR3 region has the DNA TGTGCCAGTAGTCTCCAACACAGGGCCTCCCACGAGCAGTACGTC.

This chain links TRBV7-9 with TRBJ1-1, with D perhaps matching TRBD1 (5 bases). The V gene's germline CDR1 is SEHNR and CDR2 FQNEAQ (reference sequence). The CDR3 runs to 16 residues. Trimming took off 4 bases at V and 2 bases at J, with 17 bases between the two ends. CDR3: CASSSTPGAGNTEAFF. Here the CDR3 DNA reads TGTGCCAGCAGCTCTACCCCTGGGGCGGGTAACACTGAAGCTTTCTTT.

This clonotype was observed a few times. V usage is TRBV7-9 and J usage is TRBJ2-5; TRBD2 agrees at 14 bases. The CDR3 runs to 17 residues. Germline V lookup: CDR1 SEHNR, CDR2 FQNEAQ (reference sequence). J was trimmed by 4 bases and V by 5 bases; bases with no gene match: 9. The chain's CDR3 is CASSPVTSGGAPETQYF. The CDR3 coding sequence is TGTGCCAGCAGCCCCGTGACTAGCGGGGGGGCCCCAGAGACCCAGTACTTC.

The rearrangement joins TRBV7-3 to TRBJ2-3; the match to TRBD2 covers 10 bases. Per germline, CDR1 SGHTA and CDR2 FQGTGA. The CDR3 runs 17 residues. The V and J ends lost 2 bases and 3 bases, in that order; junction bases with no gene match: 8. CDR3 region: CASSLYPLAGATDTQYF. The CDR3 bases are TGTGCCAGCAGCTTATATCCGCTAGCGGGGGCGACAGATACGCAGTATTTT.

This clonotype was recorded many times. The CDR3 loop is CASSYTSGGPETQYF. DNA for the CDR3: TGTGCCAGCAGTTACACTAGCGGGGGGCCTGAGACCCAGTACTTC. The rearrangement joins TRBV6-5 to TRBJ2-5; 12 bases are shared with TRBD2. CDR1 is MNHEY, CDR2 SVGAGI, per germline. The V gene end was trimmed by 2 bases and the J gene end by 5 bases; junction bases not matched to a gene: 3. CDR3 size: 15 residues.

In this sample, this clonotype turned up a few times. The chain uses TRBV29-1 and TRBJ2-1, with D tentatively TRBD1 or TRBD2 (5 bases each). Germline loops: CDR1 SQVTM, CDR2 ANQGSEA. The CDR3 is 15 residues long. The V gene lost 0 bases and the J gene lost 8 bases, with 17 bases spanning the gap. The chain's CDR3 is CSVEEVGRETHEQFF. As DNA, the CDR3 is TGCAGCGTTGAAGAGGTAGGCAGGGAGACGCATGAGCAGTTCTTC.

The V and J genes are TRBV27 and TRBJ2-2; D remains unclear. This CDR3 is built from 15 residues. From germline, CDR1 is MNHEY and CDR2 SMNVEV (reference sequence). Trimming removed 2 bases at V and 3 bases at J, with 10 bases between. Here the CDR3 DNA reads TGTGCCAGCAGTTTAAGGGTTGAATACACCGGGGAGCTGTTTTTT. This encodes CASSLRVEYTGELFF.

A few counts support this clonotype. This chain's CDR3 is CASSPGQGPGQPQHF. The CDR3 region has the DNA TGTGCCAGCAGCCCAGGACAGGGCCCGGGGCAGCCCCAGCATTTT. The V and J genes are TRBV7-9 and TRBJ1-5; 8 bases agree with TRBD1. Germline values: CDR1 SEHNR, CDR2 FQNEAQ (reference sequence). The length of the CDR3 is 15 residues. The trim removed 5 bases at V and 7 bases at J, leaving 10 bases unmatched.

This clonotype came up a few times. The chain couples TRBV2 to TRBJ2-7; the D gene is possibly TRBD1 (6 bases). CDR1 is SNHLY, CDR2 FYNNEI, per germline. Trimming shortened V by 7 bases and J by 3 bases, and 22 bases separated the two germline ends. The CDR3 contains 16 residues. This CDR3 is CASNERGRVDSYEQYV. Here the CDR3 DNA reads TGTGCCAGCAACGAACGGGGAAGGGTGGACAGCTACGAGCAGTACGTC.